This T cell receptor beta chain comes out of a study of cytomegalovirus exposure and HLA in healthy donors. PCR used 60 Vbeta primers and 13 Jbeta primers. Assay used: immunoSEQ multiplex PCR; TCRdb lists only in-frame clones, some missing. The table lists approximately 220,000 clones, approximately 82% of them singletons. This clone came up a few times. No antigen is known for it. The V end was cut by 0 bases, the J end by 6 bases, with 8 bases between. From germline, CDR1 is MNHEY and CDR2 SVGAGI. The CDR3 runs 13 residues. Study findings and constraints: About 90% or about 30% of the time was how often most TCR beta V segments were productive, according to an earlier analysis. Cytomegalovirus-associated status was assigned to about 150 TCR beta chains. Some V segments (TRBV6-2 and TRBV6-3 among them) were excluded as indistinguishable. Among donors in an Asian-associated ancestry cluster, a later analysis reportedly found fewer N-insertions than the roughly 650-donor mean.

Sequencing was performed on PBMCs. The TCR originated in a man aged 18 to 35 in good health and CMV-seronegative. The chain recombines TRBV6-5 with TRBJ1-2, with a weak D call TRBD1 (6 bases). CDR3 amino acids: CASSYSDRNGYTF. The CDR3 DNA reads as TGTGCCAGCAGTTACTCCGACAGGAATGGCTACACCTTC.